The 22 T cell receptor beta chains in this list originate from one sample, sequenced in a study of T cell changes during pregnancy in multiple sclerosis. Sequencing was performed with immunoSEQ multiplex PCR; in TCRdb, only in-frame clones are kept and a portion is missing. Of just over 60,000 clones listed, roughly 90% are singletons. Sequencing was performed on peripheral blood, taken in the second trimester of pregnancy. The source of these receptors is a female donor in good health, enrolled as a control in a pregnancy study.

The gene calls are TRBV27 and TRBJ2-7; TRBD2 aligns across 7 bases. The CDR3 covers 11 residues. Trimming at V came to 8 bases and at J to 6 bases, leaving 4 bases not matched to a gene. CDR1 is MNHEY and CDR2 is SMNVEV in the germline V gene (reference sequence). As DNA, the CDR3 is TGTGCCAGCTCGGGGGGTCCCGAGCAGTACTTC. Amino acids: CASSGGPEQYF.

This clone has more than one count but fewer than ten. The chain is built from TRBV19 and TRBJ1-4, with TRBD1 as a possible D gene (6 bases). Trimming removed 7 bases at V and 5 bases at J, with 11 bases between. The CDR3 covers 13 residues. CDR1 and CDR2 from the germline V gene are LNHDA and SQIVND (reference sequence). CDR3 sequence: CASIGQGNEKLFF. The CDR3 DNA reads TGTGCCAGTATCGGTCAGGGGAATGAAAAACTGTTTTTT.

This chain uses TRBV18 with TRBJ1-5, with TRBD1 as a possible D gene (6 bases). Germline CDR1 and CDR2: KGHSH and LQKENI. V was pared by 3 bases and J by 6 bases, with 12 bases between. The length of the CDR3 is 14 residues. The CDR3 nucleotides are TGTGCCAGCTCACCTCTACAGGGCCGTCAGCCCCAGCATTTT. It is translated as CASSPLQGRQPQHF.

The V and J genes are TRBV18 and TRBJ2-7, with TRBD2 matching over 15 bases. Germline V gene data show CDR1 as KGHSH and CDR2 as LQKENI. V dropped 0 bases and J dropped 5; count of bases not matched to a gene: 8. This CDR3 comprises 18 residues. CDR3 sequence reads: CASSPPGLAGGALDEQYF. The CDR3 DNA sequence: TGTGCCAGCTCACCACCGGGACTAGCGGGAGGCGCCCTCGACGAGCAGTACTTC.

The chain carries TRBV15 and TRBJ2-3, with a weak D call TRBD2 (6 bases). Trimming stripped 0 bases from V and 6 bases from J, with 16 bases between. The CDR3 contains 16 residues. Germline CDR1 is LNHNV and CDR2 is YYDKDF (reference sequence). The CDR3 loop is CATSRERRAAEDTQYF. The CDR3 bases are TGTGCCACCAGCAGAGAGCGGAGGGCGGCGGAGGATACGCAGTATTTT. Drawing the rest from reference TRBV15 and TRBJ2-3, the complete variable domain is DAMVIQNPRYQVTQFGKPVTLSCSQTLNHNVMYWYQQKSSQAPKLLFHYYDKDFNNEADTPDNFQSRRPNTSFCFLDIRSPGLGDTAMYLCATSRERRAAEDTQYFGPGTRLTVL.

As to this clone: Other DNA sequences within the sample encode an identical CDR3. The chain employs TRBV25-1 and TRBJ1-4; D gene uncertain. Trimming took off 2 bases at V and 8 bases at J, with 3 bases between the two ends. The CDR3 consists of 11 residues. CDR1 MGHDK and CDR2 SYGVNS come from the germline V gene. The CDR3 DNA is TGTGCCAGCAGTGAACTCGAAAAACTGTTTTTT. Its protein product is CASSELEKLFF.

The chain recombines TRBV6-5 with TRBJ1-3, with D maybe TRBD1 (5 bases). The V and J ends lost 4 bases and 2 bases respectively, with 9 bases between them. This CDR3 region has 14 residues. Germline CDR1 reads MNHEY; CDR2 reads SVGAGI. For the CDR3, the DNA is TGTGCCAGCAGTTTATCAGGGCCTGGAAACACCATATATTTT. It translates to CASSLSGPGNTIYF.

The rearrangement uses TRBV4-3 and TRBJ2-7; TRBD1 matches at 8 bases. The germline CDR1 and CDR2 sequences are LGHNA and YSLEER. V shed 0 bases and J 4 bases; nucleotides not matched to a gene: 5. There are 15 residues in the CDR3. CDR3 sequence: CASSQESGGWYEQYF. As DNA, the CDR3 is TGCGCCAGCAGCCAAGAATCAGGGGGCTGGTACGAGCAGTACTTC.

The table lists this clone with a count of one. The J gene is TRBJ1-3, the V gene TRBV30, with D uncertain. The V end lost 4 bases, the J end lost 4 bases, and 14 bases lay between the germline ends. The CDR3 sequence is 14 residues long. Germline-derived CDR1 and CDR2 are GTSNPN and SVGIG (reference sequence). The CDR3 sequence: CAWNRQAWGNTIYF. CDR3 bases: TGTGCCTGGAATCGTCAGGCCTGGGGAAACACCATATATTTT.

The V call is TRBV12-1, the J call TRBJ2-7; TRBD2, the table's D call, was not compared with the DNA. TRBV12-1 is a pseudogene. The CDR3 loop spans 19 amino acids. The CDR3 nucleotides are TGTGCCAGCAGCTTTAGATTAGAAGGGAGGAGCGGGGGCACCTACGAGCAGTACTTC. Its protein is CASSFRLEGRSGGTYEQYF.

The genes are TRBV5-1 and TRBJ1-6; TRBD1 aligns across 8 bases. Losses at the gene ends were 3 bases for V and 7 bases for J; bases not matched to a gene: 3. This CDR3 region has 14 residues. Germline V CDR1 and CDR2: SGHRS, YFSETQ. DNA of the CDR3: TGCGCCAGCAGCTCCGGGACAGGAAATTCACCCCTCCACTTT. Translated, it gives CASSSGTGNSPLHF.

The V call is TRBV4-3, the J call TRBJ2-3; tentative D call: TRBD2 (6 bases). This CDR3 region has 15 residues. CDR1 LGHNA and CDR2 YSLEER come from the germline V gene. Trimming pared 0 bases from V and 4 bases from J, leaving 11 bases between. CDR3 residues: CASSQEGGAADTQYF. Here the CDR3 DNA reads TGCGCCAGCAGCCAAGAAGGAGGGGCCGCAGATACGCAGTATTTT.

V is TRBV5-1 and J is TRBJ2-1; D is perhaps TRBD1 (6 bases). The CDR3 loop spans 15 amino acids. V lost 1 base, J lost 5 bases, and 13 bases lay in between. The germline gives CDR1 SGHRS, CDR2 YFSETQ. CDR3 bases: TGCGCCAGCAGCTTGAGCCCGGACAGAAACAATGAGCAGTTCTTC. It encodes CASSLSPDRNNEQFF. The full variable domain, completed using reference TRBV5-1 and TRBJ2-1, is KAGVTQTPRYLIKTRGQQVTLSCSPISGHRSVSWYQQTPGQGLQFLFEYFSETQRNKGNFPGRFSGRQFSNSRSEMNVSTLELGDSALYLCASSLSPDRNNEQFFGPGTRLTVL.

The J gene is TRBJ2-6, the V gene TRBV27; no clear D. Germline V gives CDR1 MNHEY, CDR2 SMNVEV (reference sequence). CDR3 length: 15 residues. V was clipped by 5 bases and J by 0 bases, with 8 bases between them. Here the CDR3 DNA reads TGTGCCAGCAGTATTTCAAACTCTGGGGCCAACGTCCTGACTTTC. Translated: CASSISNSGANVLTF.

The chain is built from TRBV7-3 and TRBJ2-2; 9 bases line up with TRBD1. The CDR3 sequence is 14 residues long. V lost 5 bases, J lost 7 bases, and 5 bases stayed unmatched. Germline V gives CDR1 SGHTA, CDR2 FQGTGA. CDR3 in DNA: TGTGCCAGCAGCCGACAGGGGGGCGACGGGGAGCTGTTTTTT. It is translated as CASSRQGGDGELFF.

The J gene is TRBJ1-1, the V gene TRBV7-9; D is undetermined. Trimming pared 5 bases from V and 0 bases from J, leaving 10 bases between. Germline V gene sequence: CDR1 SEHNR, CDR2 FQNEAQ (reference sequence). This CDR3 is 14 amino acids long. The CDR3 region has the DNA TGTGCCAGCAGCCGTACAGCTATGAACACTGAAGCTTTCTTT. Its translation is CASSRTAMNTEAFF.

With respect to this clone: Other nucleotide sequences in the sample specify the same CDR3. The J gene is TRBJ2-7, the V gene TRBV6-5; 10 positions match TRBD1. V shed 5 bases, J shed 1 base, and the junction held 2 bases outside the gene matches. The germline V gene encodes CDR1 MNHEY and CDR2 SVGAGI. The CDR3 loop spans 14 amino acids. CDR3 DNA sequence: TGTGCCAGCAGTCCGGGACAGGGGTCCTACGAGCAGTACTTC. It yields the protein CASSPGQGSYEQYF.

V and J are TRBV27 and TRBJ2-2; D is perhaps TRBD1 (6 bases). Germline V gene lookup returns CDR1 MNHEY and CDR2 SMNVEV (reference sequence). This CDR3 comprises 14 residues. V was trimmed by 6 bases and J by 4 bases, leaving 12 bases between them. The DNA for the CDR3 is TGTGCCAGCAGAGTACAGGGAATCACCGGGGAGCTGTTTTTT. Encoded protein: CASRVQGITGELFF.

The CDR3 spells CASSWHGTSYNEQFF. CDR3 nucleotides: TGTGCCAGCAGTTGGCATGGGACATCTTACAATGAGCAGTTCTTC. The V and J genes are TRBV28 and TRBJ2-1, with D tentatively TRBD1 (6 bases). The CDR3 sequence is 15 residues long. Trimming shortened V by 4 bases and J by 4 bases, and 14 bases separated the two germline ends. CDR1 and CDR2 from the germline V gene are MDHEN and SYDVKM.

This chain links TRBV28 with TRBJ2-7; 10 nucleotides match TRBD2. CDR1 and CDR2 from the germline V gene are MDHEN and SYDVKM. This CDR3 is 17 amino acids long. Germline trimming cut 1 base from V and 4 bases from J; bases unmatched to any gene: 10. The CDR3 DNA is TGTGCCAGCAGTTTATCTAGCGGGAGCGGTTGGTTTTACGAGCAGTACTTC. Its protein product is CASSLSSGSGWFYEQYF.

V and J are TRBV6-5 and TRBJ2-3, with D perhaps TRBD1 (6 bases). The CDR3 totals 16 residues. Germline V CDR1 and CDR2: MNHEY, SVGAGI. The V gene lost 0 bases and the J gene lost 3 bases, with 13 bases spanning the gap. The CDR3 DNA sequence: TGTGCCAGCAGTTACTCGATGGGACAAGGAACAGATACGCAGTATTTT. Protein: CASSYSMGQGTDTQYF.

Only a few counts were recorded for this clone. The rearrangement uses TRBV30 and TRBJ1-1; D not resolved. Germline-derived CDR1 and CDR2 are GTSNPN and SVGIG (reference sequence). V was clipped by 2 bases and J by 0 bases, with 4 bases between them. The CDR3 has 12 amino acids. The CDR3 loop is CAWSPLNTEAFF. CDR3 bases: TGTGCCTGGAGTCCGTTGAACACTGAAGCTTTCTTT.